The 12 T cell receptor beta chains presented below share a single source sample, sequenced in a study of CD8 T cells in Susac syndrome (dated by TCRdb to the late 2010s). The library was built by means of the immunoSEQ multiplex PCR assay. RNA was extracted using the RNeasy kit, and 0.5 to 1 microgram was reverse transcribed with random hexamers. TCRdb trimmed public reads at Q25 via fastp, called clones via MiXCR and kept in-frame beta chains. Rows are combined by CDR3 protein, so each entry shows the most common genes and DNA. Within this sample are over 100,000 distinct CDR3 sequences, with roughly 95% of them counted one time only. Roughly 0.14% of the sample comes from the top ten. Sequenced material: CD4+ T cells from PBMCs. These receptors were collected from a human donor with Susac syndrome.

The chain joins TRBV28 to TRBJ1-3, with D unresolved. The CDR3 runs to 16 residues. The germline gives CDR1 MDHEN, CDR2 SYDVKM. V lost 7 bases and J 3 bases, leaving 19 bases between the germline ends. This CDR3 reads CASTSGSSRGGNTIYF. The CDR3 coding sequence is TGTGCCAGCACCTCTGGGTCATCCCGGGGTGGAAACACCATATATTTT.

V usage is TRBV20-1 and J usage is TRBJ1-5, with D unresolved. V lost 5 bases and J 2 bases, leaving 13 bases between the germline ends. The CDR3 runs 14 residues. CDR1 DFQATT and CDR2 SNEGSKA come from the germline V gene (reference sequence). The CDR3: CSAPTVRGNQPQHF. CDR3 nucleotide sequence: TGCAGTGCTCCGACTGTGAGAGGCAATCAGCCCCAGCATTTT.

The chain is built from TRBV11-2 and TRBJ2-1, with D perhaps matching TRBD2 (5 bases). In germline, CDR1 is SGHAT, CDR2 FQNNGV. The CDR3 runs 17 residues. Trimming cost V 5 bases and J 1 base, with 18 bases left between them. The CDR3 nucleotides read TGTGCCAGCAGCCCGCAAGTTCGGCGGGTATCCTACAATGAGCAGTTCTTC. It yields the protein CASSPQVRRVSYNEQFF.

The V gene is TRBV12-3 or TRBV12-4, the J gene TRBJ2-3; 11 bases are a match to TRBD2. The J segment lost 11 bases and the V segment lost 7 bases, leaving 14 bases of the junction unmatched. This CDR3 region has 15 residues. CDR3 nucleotide sequence: TGTGCCAGCAATACGGGACTAGCGGAAGAGCCTAAGCAGTATTTT. Its protein product is CASNTGLAEEPKQYF.

This chain links TRBV7-9 with TRBJ2-1; 8 bases map to TRBD2. Per germline, CDR1 SEHNR and CDR2 FQNEAQ (reference sequence). V shed 5 bases, J shed 8 bases, and the junction held 14 bases outside the gene matches. CDR3 length equals 16 residues. DNA for the CDR3: TGTGCCAGCAGCAGAGGACCGGGACTAGGGGCGTATGAGCAGTTCTTC. It codes for CASSRGPGLGAYEQFF.

The rearrangement joins TRBV4-1 to TRBJ1-4; D is unresolved. The CDR3 is made up of 15 amino acids. V was cut by 4 bases and J by 3 bases, with 12 bases left in between. CDR1 is MGHRA and CDR2 is YSYEKL in the germline V gene. The CDR3 reads CASSPSKRPNEKLFF. The DNA of the CDR3 is TGCGCCAGCAGCCCAAGCAAGAGGCCTAATGAAAAACTGTTTTTT.

V is TRBV3-1 and J is TRBJ1-4, with D hard to call. The germline CDR1 and CDR2 sequences are LGHDT and YNNKEL (reference sequence). V was shortened by 4 bases and J by 5 bases, with 14 bases between the two germline ends. The CDR3 consists of 15 residues. CDR3 residues: CASSPTGQPNEKLFF. The CDR3 region has the DNA TGTGCCAGCAGCCCCACCGGCCAGCCAAATGAAAAACTGTTTTTT.

The V gene is TRBV30, the J gene TRBJ1-1; no firm D call. In germline, CDR1 is GTSNPN, CDR2 SVGIG (reference sequence). Trimming left V 8 bases short and J 4 bases short, with 8 bases between. The CDR3 contains 10 residues. CDR3 nucleotides: TGTGCCGGAGGGAGCACTGAAGCTTTCTTT. Protein product: CAGGSTEAFF.

J is TRBJ2-1 and V is TRBV5-4; D is perhaps TRBD2 (5 bases). The CDR3 length is 16 residues. The V end was cut by 0 bases, the J end by 5 bases, with 15 bases between. Germline loops: CDR1 SGHNT, CDR2 YYREEE (reference sequence). In nucleotides, the CDR3 is TGTGCCAGCAGCTTGGTTGCCCCGGGGTGGCACAATGAGCAGTTCTTC. It yields the protein CASSLVAPGWHNEQFF.

This chain joins TRBV6-8 and TRBJ2-1; possibly TRBD1 for D (5 bases). Germline CDR1 MNHGY, CDR2 SAAAGT. CDR3 length equals 16 residues. V lost 0 bases and J lost 2, with 11 bases in between. Here the CDR3 DNA reads TGTGCCAGCAGTTACTCGTCCACAGGTCCCTACAATGAGCAGTTCTTC. It is translated as CASSYSSTGPYNEQFF.

The count of this clonotype is one. The V gene is TRBV7-3, the J gene TRBJ1-2, with a possible D match to TRBD1 (5 bases). Germline CDR1 is SGHTA and CDR2 is FQGTGA. Trimming took 4 bases from V and 2 from J, leaving 11 bases between them. The CDR3 has 14 amino acids. The CDR3 nucleotides read TGTGCCAGCAGCTCGCGGGGGACCAACTATGGCTACACCTTC. Translation: CASSSRGTNYGYTF.

This CDR3 reads CASGDSGSGTDTQYF. DNA of the CDR3: TGTGCCAGCGGGGATAGCGGGAGCGGCACAGATACGCAGTATTTT. The chain joins TRBV12-3 or TRBV12-4 to TRBJ2-3; 9 bases are a match to TRBD2. The CDR3 spans 15 residues. V shed 8 bases and J 1 base; nucleotides not matched to a gene: 7.